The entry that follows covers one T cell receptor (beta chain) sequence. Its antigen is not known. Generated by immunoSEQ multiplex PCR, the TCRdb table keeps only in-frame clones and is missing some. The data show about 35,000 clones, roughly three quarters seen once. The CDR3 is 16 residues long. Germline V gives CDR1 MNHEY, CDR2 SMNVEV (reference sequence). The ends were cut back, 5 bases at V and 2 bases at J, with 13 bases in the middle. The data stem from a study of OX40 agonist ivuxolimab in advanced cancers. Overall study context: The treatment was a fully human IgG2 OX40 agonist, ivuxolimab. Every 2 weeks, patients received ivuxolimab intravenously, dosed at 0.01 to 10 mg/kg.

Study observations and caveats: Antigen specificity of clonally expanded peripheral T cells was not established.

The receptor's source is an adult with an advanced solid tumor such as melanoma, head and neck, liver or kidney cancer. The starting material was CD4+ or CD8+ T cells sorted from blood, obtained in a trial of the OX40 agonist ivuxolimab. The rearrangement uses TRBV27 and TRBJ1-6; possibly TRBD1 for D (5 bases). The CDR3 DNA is TGTGCCAGCAGTGCCTTTGGGGGAGCCTATAATTCACCCCTCCACTTT. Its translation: CASSAFGGAYNSPLHF.